The next 15 T cell receptor beta chains were all read from a single sample in a study of technical replicates of blood from a few donors. Some clones are missing from TCRdb's copy, which holds only in-frame ones; the method was immunoSEQ multiplex PCR. The repertoire consists of over 9,000 clones, with roughly 91% occurring once and the leading ten covering more than 8%. The sequencing sample was made of PBMCs. The receptor set was obtained from a human donor in good health.

The chain couples TRBV6-5 to TRBJ1-2; a weak D match, TRBD1 (6 bases). The length of the CDR3 is 14 residues. V lost 2 bases to trimming and J lost 10 bases, with 17 bases between them. Per germline, CDR1 MNHEY and CDR2 SVGAGI. DNA for the CDR3: TGTGCCAGCAGTTACAAGGGGGGGGAAGCGGCCTACACCTTC. Its protein product is CASSYKGGEAAYTF.

This clone was observed a single time. The rearrangement uses TRBV5-1 and TRBJ2-7; 8 bases are a match to TRBD1. Germline lookup yields CDR1 SGHRS and CDR2 YFSETQ. The CDR3 runs to 13 residues. The V segment lost 0 bases and the J segment 6 bases; nucleotides outside the gene matches: 2. CDR3 sequence: CASSLVQGGEQYF. CDR3 coding DNA: TGCGCCAGCAGCTTGGTACAGGGGGGCGAGCAGTACTTC.

The chain uses TRBV6-5 and TRBJ1-5, with 8 bases matching TRBD1. The germline V gene has CDR1 MNHEY and CDR2 SVGAGI. The CDR3 is 15 amino acids. V shed 0 bases and J 5 bases; nucleotides not matched to a gene: 3. The CDR3 coding sequence is TGTGCCAGCAGTTACTCCCCGGACAGGGATCAGCCCCAGCATTTT. Amino acids: CASSYSPDRDQPQHF.

This clone was seen only once. The chain carries TRBV19 and TRBJ2-7; TRBD1 matches at 8 bases. The CDR3 is made up of 17 amino acids. The ends lost 0 bases at V and 0 bases at J; junction bases unmatched: 7. Germline loops: CDR1 LNHDA, CDR2 SQIVND (reference sequence). CDR3 DNA sequence: TGTGCCAGTAGTATAGATGGCCGGACAGGGAGCTCCTACGAGCAGTACTTC. Translating it yields CASSIDGRTGSSYEQYF.

The chain combines TRBV18 with TRBJ1-2; perhaps TRBD1 as D (6 bases). Trimming left V 6 bases short and J 1 base short, with 9 bases between. The V gene's germline CDR1 is KGHSH and CDR2 LQKENI. The CDR3 runs to 13 residues. CDR3 loop: CASSPDSNYGYTF. As DNA, the CDR3 is TGTGCCAGCTCTCCGGACAGTAACTATGGCTACACCTTC.

This sequence joins TRBV6-1 and TRBJ2-2; TRBD2 agrees at 8 bases. The germline CDR1 and CDR2 sequences are MNHNS and SASEGT. The J segment lost 8 bases and the V segment lost 1 base, leaving 9 bases of the junction unmatched. This CDR3 has 16 amino acids. The DNA of the CDR3 is TGTGCCAGCAGTGAAGTTAGCGGGAACCTACCAGGGGAGCTGTTTTTT. Translating it yields CASSEVSGNLPGELFF.

This chain joins TRBV6-5 and TRBJ2-1, with D possibly matching TRBD1 (5 bases). Germline CDR1 and CDR2: MNHEY and SVGAGI. This CDR3 has 14 amino acids. Between the trimmed V and J ends, which lost 0 bases and 10 bases, there was a span of 13 bases. Here the CDR3 DNA reads TGTGCCAGCAGTTACTCCCTCTTTACAGGCGAGCAGTTCTTC. Residues: CASSYSLFTGEQFF.

CDR3 in amino acids: CASSAGTSGAGETQYF. The CDR3 bases are TGTGCCAGCAGCGCCGGGACTAGCGGAGCGGGGGAGACCCAGTACTTC. The rearrangement joins TRBV9 to TRBJ2-5; 11 bases map to TRBD2. Germline values: CDR1 SGDLS, CDR2 YYNGEE. The CDR3 consists of 16 residues. V was pared by 3 bases and J by 5 bases, with 9 bases of the junction left unmatched. Drawing the rest from reference TRBV9 and TRBJ2-5, the complete variable domain is DSGVTQTPKHLITATGQRVTLRCSPRSGDLSVYWYQQSLDQGLQFLIQYYNGEERAKGNILERFSAQQFPDLHSELNLSSLELGDSALYFCASSAGTSGAGETQYFGPGTRLLVL.

The chain couples TRBV2 to TRBJ2-7; 13 bases agree with TRBD2. Looked up from germline, CDR1 is SNHLY and CDR2 is FYNNEI. Trimming cost V 3 bases and J 5 bases; bases outside gene matches: 4. The CDR3 contains 15 residues. In nucleotides, the CDR3 is TGTGCCAGCAGTGAGACTAGCGGGAGGCGGGACGAGCAGTACTTC. It codes for CASSETSGRRDEQYF.

This sequence joins TRBV5-1 and TRBJ1-1; 10 nucleotides line up with TRBD1. The CDR3 consists of 13 residues. In germline, CDR1 is SGHRS, CDR2 YFSETQ. V lost 0 bases to trimming and J lost 10 bases; unmatched junction nucleotides: 3. The CDR3, as DNA: TGCGCCAGCAGCTTGGAGACAGGGGGCATAGCTTTCTTT. Protein product: CASSLETGGIAFF.

CDR3 in DNA: TGTGCCTGGAGTGTAGGGAGCATCTCCTACAATGAGCAGTTCTTC. This codes for CAWSVGSISYNEQFF. The chain is built from TRBV30 and TRBJ2-1, with D possibly being TRBD2 (5 bases). The CDR3 covers 15 residues. Trimming took off 0 bases at V and 0 bases at J, with 9 bases between the two ends. Germline V gene data show CDR1 as GTSNPN and CDR2 as SVGIG (reference sequence).

The chain recombines TRBV15 with TRBJ2-7, with 7 bases fitting TRBD1. Germline V gene data show CDR1 as LNHNV and CDR2 as YYDKDF (reference sequence). The CDR3 length is 15 residues. Unmatched junction bases numbered 3, after V lost 1 base and J lost 0 bases. The CDR3 DNA sequence: TGTGCCACCAGCAGAGGGACAGGAAGCTCCTACGAGCAGTACTTC. It encodes CATSRGTGSSYEQYF.

The V and J genes are TRBV9 and TRBJ1-1; D might be TRBD1 (6 bases). The germline CDR1 and CDR2 sequences are SGDLS and YYNGEE. This CDR3 spans 16 amino acids. Between the trimmed V and J ends, which lost 0 bases and 1 base, there was a span of 13 bases. The CDR3 is CASSVVVGGKNTEAFF. Written as DNA, the CDR3 is TGTGCCAGCAGCGTAGTGGTAGGGGGAAAGAACACTGAAGCTTTCTTT.

This clone was detected a few times. The V call is TRBV7-6, the J call TRBJ1-2; TRBD1 aligns across 10 bases. The germline CDR1 and CDR2 sequences are SGHVS and FNYEAQ. Unmatched junction bases numbered 9, after V lost 2 bases and J lost 3 bases. The CDR3 runs 17 residues. The CDR3 region is CASSLTGTGVGDYGYTF. The CDR3 DNA reads as TGTGCCAGCAGCTTAACCGGGACAGGGGTTGGAGACTATGGCTACACCTTC.

This clone came up a few times. This chain links TRBV4-1 with TRBJ1-2; 9 nucleotides line up with TRBD1. The CDR3 has 15 residues. V dropped 2 bases and J dropped 3; count of bases not matched to a gene: 4. Germline V gives CDR1 MGHRA, CDR2 YSYEKL. In nucleotides, the CDR3 is TGCGCCAGCAGCCAACTACAGGGGGCGGACTATGGCTACACCTTC. It specifies CASSQLQGADYGYTF.